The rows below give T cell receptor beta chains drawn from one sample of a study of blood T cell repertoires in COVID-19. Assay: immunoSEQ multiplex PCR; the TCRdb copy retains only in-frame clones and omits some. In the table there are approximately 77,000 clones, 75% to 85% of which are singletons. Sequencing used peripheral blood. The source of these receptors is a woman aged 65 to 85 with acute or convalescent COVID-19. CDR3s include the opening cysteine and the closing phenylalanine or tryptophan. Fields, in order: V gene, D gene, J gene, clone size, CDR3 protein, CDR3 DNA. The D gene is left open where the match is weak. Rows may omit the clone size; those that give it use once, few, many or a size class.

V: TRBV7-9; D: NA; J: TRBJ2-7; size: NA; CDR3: CASSHRTGTRYEQYF; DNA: TGTGCCAGCAGCCACCGTACAGGTACCCGTTACGAGCAGTACTTC
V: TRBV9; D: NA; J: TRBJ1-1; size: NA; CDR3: CASSPLQGGDTEAFF; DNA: TGTGCCAGCAGCCCCCTACAGGGAGGGGACACTGAAGCTTTCTTT
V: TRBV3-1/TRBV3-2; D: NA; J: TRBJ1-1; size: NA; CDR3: CASSQASGGTEAFF; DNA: TGTGCCAGCAGCCAAGCCTCGGGGGGCACTGAAGCTTTCTTT
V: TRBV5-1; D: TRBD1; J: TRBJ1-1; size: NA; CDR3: CASSRDRMNTEAFF; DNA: TGCGCCAGCAGCCGGGACAGAATGAACACTGAAGCTTTCTTT
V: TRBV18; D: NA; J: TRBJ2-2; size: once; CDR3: CASSPQRLSNTGELFF; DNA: TGTGCCAGCTCACCCCAGCGGCTGTCCAACACCGGGGAGCTGTTTTTT
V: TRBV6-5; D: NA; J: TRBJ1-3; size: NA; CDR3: CASSYTSRLDTIYF; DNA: TGTGCCAGCAGTTACACTAGTCGGTTGGACACCATATATTTT
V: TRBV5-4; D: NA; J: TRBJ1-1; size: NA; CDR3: CASSLAGGRTEAFF; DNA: TGTGCCAGCAGCTTGGCCGGGGGGCGCACTGAAGCTTTCTTT
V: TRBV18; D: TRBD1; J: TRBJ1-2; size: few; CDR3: CASSPVTVQGKTDYGYTF; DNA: TGTGCCAGCTCACCCGTAACTGTACAGGGGAAGACAGACTATGGCTACACCTTC
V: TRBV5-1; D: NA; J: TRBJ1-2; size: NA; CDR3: CASRTGMENGYTF; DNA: TGCGCCAGCAGAACGGGGATGGAAAATGGCTACACCTTC
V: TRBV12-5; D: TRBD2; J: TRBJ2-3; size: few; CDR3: CASGLVLSGGPSTQYF; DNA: TGTGCTAGTGGTTTGGTACTGAGCGGGGGCCCCAGCACGCAGTATTTT
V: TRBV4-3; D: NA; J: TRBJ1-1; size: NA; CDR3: CASSQEEGSTEAFF; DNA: TGCGCCAGCAGCCAAGAGGAGGGTAGCACTGAAGCTTTCTTT
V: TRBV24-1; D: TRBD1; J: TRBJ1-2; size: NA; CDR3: CATGGQGGDGYTF; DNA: TGTGCCACCGGGGGACAGGGTGGCGATGGCTACACCTTC
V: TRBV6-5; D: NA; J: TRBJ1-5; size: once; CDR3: CASRQVGGYQPQHF; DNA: TGTGCCAGCAGACAAGTCGGGGGGTATCAGCCCCAGCATTTT
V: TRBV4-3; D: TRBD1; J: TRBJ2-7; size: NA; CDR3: CASSPTGSSYEQYF; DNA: TGCGCCAGCAGCCCGACAGGGAGCTCCTACGAGCAGTACTTC
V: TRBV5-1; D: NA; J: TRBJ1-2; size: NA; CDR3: CASSLGIEGGYTF; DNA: TGCGCCAGCAGCTTGGGGATCGAGGGTGGCTACACCTTC
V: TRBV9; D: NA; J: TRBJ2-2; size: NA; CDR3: CASSVAGGYDGELFF; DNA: TGTGCCAGCAGCGTAGCTGGGGGCTATGACGGGGAGCTGTTTTTT
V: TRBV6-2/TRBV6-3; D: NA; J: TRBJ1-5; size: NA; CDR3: CASSYDGREYSNQPQHF; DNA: TGTGCCAGCAGTTACGACGGACGGGAATATAGCAATCAGCCCCAGCATTTT